Each of the 20 T cell receptor beta chains below was sequenced from the same sample in a study of blood T cell repertoires in COVID-19. Data came from immunoSEQ multiplex PCR; TCRdb stores just in-frame clones and leaves some out. The table includes about 270,000 clones, around 85% detected once. Sequencing was carried out using peripheral blood. The receptors originated from a woman aged 50 to 60 with active or convalescent COVID-19.

The chain recombines TRBV2 with TRBJ1-6, with unresolved D. This CDR3 contains 13 residues. The V gene lost 2 bases and the J gene lost 9 bases, with 8 bases spanning the gap. From germline, CDR1 is SNHLY and CDR2 FYNNEI. The CDR3 nucleotides read TGTGCCAGCAGTGAATCCGAGCTTTCACCCCTCCACTTT. Encoded protein: CASSESELSPLHF. The complete variable domain, with remaining parts taken from reference TRBV2 and TRBJ1-6, reads EPEVTQTPSHQVTQMGQEVILRCVPISNHLYFYWYRQILGQKVEFLVSFYNNEISEKSEIFDDQFSVERPDGSNFTLKIRSTKLEDSAMYFCASSESELSPLHFGNGTRLTVT.

The rearrangement uses TRBV18 and TRBJ2-3, with 9 bases matching TRBD1. The CDR3 totals 17 residues. The germline gives CDR1 KGHSH, CDR2 LQKENI. Trimming cost V 3 bases and J 3 bases; bases outside gene matches: 10. Here the CDR3 reads CASSPQQGAITTDTQYF. The CDR3, as DNA: TGTGCCAGCTCACCCCAACAGGGGGCCATCACTACAGATACGCAGTATTTT. Drawing the rest from reference TRBV18 and TRBJ2-3, the complete variable domain is NAGVMQNPRHLVRRRGQEARLRCSPMKGHSHVYWYRQLPEEGLKFMVYLQKENIIDESGMPKERFSAEFPKEGPSILRIQQVVRGDSAAYFCASSPQQGAITTDTQYFGPGTRLTVL.

The CDR3 loop is CTSSQTSGPPRGNEQFF. DNA for the CDR3: TGCACCAGCAGCCAGACTAGCGGGCCCCCCCGGGGCAATGAGCAGTTCTTC. The gene calls are TRBV1 and TRBJ2-1; the table gives TRBD2 as D, unverified against the DNA. TRBV1 is a documented pseudogene. The CDR3 is 17 amino acids.

This clone was observed a handful of times. This rearrangement joins TRBV3-1 (or the pseudogene TRBV3-2) to TRBJ2-3, with 12 bases that match TRBD2. The germline gives CDR1 LGHDT, CDR2 YNNKEL (reference sequence). This CDR3 region has 16 residues. V trimming: 3 bases; J trimming: 2 bases; junction bases outside the gene matches: 3. This CDR3 reads CASSHGLAGPTDTQYF. DNA of the CDR3: TGTGCCAGCAGCCATGGACTAGCGGGACCCACAGATACGCAGTATTTT.

The CDR3 DNA is TGTGCCAGCAGTCGGGACAGGGGAAAAGACATTCAGTACTTC. This sequence encodes CASSRDRGKDIQYF. This rearrangement joins TRBV6-5 to TRBJ2-4; 10 positions match TRBD1. From germline, CDR1 is MNHEY and CDR2 SVGAGI. Trimming took 5 bases from V and 8 from J; bases not matched to a gene: 6. CDR3 length equals 14 residues.

V and J are TRBV19 and TRBJ2-7; 8 nucleotides match TRBD1. Germline values: CDR1 LNHDA, CDR2 SQIVND (reference sequence). The CDR3 extends over 14 amino acids. After removal of 8 bases from V and 4 bases from J, the junction contained 10 bases not matched to a gene. The CDR3 loop reads CASSKQGALYEQYF. CDR3 sequence (DNA): TGTGCCAGTTCTAAGCAGGGGGCCCTTTACGAGCAGTACTTC.

This clone showed up many times. The V and J genes are TRBV28 and TRBJ1-2; no definite D call. V lost 6 bases and J lost 2, with 16 bases in between. Germline loops: CDR1 MDHEN, CDR2 SYDVKM. The CDR3 is 15 residues long. The CDR3 DNA follows: TGTGCCAGCAGGCCACCGGGTGGGAGGAACTATGGCTACACCTTC. Amino acids: CASRPPGGRNYGYTF.

The rearrangement uses TRBV28 and TRBJ1-4; maybe TRBD1 (6 bases). Trimming cost V 1 base and J 4 bases, with 13 bases left between them. From germline, CDR1 is MDHEN and CDR2 SYDVKM. The CDR3 has 16 amino acids. CDR3 amino acids: CASSLFLGQSNEKLFF. CDR3 nucleotides: TGTGCCAGCAGTTTATTTCTTGGACAGAGTAATGAAAAACTGTTTTTT. Combining the CDR3 with reference TRBV28 and TRBJ1-4 gives the whole variable domain DVKVTQSSRYLVKRTGEKVFLECVQDMDHENMFWYRQDPGLGLRLIYFSYDVKMKEKGDIPEGYSVSREKKERFSLILESASTNQTSMYLCASSLFLGQSNEKLFFGSGTQLSVL.

The V gene is TRBV2, the J gene TRBJ1-5, with D unresolved. The V end lost 2 bases, the J end lost 0 bases, and 8 bases lay between the germline ends. The CDR3 is made up of 15 amino acids. CDR1 and CDR2 (germline): SNHLY, FYNNEI. The CDR3: CASSEWQASNQPQHF. The CDR3 bases are TGTGCCAGCAGTGAATGGCAGGCTAGCAATCAGCCCCAGCATTTT.

With regard to this clone: Germline and junction disagree at one end, which may indicate a read error. CDR3 DNA: TGTGCCAGCAGCTTAGATGAGGGACTAGAGATCAACTTT. It specifies CASSLDEGLEINF. V and J are TRBV7-2 and TRBJ2-3, with 8 positions matching TRBD2. Germline V gives CDR1 SGHTA, CDR2 FQGNSA. The CDR3 sequence is 13 residues long.

The CDR3 DNA sequence: TGTGCCAGCAGCCCGATGGGACAGGGGTGGGAGCAGTACTTC. It translates to CASSPMGQGWEQYF. The chain links TRBV5-6 to TRBJ2-7, with 10 bases lining up with TRBD1. The germline CDR1 and CDR2 sequences are SGHDT and YYEEEE. The CDR3 totals 14 residues. Trimming removed 4 bases from V and 7 bases from J; junction bases left unmatched: 8.

V is TRBV28 and J is TRBJ2-6; no reliable D call. Germline CDR1 MDHEN, CDR2 SYDVKM. The CDR3 has 14 residues. V was trimmed by 4 bases and J by 1 base, leaving 5 bases between them. Here the CDR3 DNA reads TGTGCCAGCAGTTCTAGTTCTGGGGCCAACGTCCTGACTTTC. It encodes CASSSSSGANVLTF.

This chain joins TRBV6-4 and TRBJ2-3; the match to TRBD2 covers 8 bases. The germline V gene encodes CDR1 MRHNA and CDR2 SNTAGT. With 3 bases clipped from V and 6 bases from J, the junction kept 8 bases outside the gene matches. There are 15 residues in the CDR3. This chain's CDR3 is CASSENPAGVDTQYF. Here the CDR3 DNA reads TGTGCCAGCAGTGAGAACCCAGCGGGAGTCGATACGCAGTATTTT.

The V gene is TRBV19, the J gene TRBJ1-2; TRBD1 might be the D (6 bases). This CDR3 has 15 amino acids. Trimming shortened V by 5 bases and J by 0 bases, and 13 bases separated the two germline ends. The germline V gene has CDR1 LNHDA and CDR2 SQIVND (reference sequence). The CDR3 is CASSSHSGANYGYTF. DNA of the CDR3: TGTGCCAGTAGTTCACATTCAGGGGCTAACTATGGCTACACCTTC.

This chain connects TRBV25-1 to TRBJ1-4, with 11 bases fitting TRBD1. The J segment lost 8 bases and the V segment lost 1 base, leaving 3 bases of the junction unmatched. The CDR3 contains 15 residues. Germline-derived CDR1 and CDR2 are MGHDK and SYGVNS. CDR3 DNA sequence: TGTGCCAGCAGTGAATCGGACAGGGGGCACGAAAAACTGTTTTTT. This sequence encodes CASSESDRGHEKLFF.

The rearrangement uses TRBV21-1 and TRBJ1-2. TRBV21-1 is flagged as a pseudogene. The CDR3 length is 19 residues. The CDR3 protein is CASSSLRPRGAGFGDGYTF. The CDR3 nucleotides are TGTGCCAGCAGCTCCCTGCGTCCCCGGGGCGCGGGATTTGGGGATGGCTACACCTTC.

This chain connects TRBV29-1 to TRBJ2-7, with D perhaps matching TRBD2 (7 bases). Trimming left V 5 bases short and J 2 bases short, with 22 bases between. CDR1 and CDR2 from the germline V gene are SQVTM and ANQGSEA. The CDR3 is 16 residues long. The CDR3, as DNA: TGCAGCGTTCAAACATATCGGGCGGGGGACACCTACGAGCAGTACTTC. It encodes CSVQTYRAGDTYEQYF.

The J gene is TRBJ1-1, the V gene TRBV24-1; 7 bases line up with TRBD1. Germline CDR1 reads KGHDR; CDR2 reads SFDVKD. J lost 7 bases, V lost 5 bases, and 9 bases had no gene match. The CDR3 length is 14 residues. The CDR3 loop reads CATSAKGQAGEAFF. DNA for the CDR3: TGTGCCACCAGTGCCAAAGGACAGGCGGGTGAAGCTTTCTTT.

The chain couples TRBV5-5 to TRBJ1-2; the match to TRBD1 covers 10 bases. CDR3 length: 12 amino acids. With V trimmed by 3 bases and J by 12 bases, 5 bases remained unmatched. CDR1 is SGHKS, CDR2 YYEKEE, per germline (reference sequence). CDR3 sequence: CASSSGTGANTF. As DNA, the CDR3 is TGTGCCAGCAGCTCCGGGACAGGGGCTAACACCTTC. The full variable domain, rest sourced from reference TRBV5-5 and TRBJ1-2, is DAGVTQSPTHLIKTRGQQVTLRCSPISGHKSVSWYQQVLGQGPQFIFQYYEKEERGRGNFPDRFSARQFPNYSSELNVNALLLGDSALYLCASSSGTGANTFGSGTRLTVV.

The V call is TRBV7-8, the J call TRBJ1-1; 10 bases align to TRBD1. Germline CDR1 reads SGHVS; CDR2 reads FQNEAQ. The CDR3 totals 13 residues. Germline trimming cut 3 bases from V and 6 bases from J; bases unmatched to any gene: 1. This CDR3 is CASSLDRGAEAFF. CDR3 DNA sequence: TGTGCCAGCAGCTTGGACAGGGGGGCTGAAGCTTTCTTT.